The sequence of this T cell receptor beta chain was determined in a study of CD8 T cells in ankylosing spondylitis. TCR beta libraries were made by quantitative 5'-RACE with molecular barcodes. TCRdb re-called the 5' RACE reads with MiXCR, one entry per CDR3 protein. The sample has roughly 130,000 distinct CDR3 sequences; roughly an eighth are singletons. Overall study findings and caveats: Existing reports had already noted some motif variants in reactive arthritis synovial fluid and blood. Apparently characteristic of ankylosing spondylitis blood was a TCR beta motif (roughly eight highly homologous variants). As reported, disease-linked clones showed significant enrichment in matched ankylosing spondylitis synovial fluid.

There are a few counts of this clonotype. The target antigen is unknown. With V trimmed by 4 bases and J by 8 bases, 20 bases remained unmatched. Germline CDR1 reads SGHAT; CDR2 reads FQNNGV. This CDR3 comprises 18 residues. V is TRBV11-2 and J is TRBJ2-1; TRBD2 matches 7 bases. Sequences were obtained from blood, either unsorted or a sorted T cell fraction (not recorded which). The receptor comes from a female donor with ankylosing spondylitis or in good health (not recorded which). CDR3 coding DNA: TGTGCCAGCAGCTCCGCACCTGGACTAGTTTCCGACAAGGATGAGCAGTTCTTC. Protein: CASSSAPGLVSDKDEQFF.